This T cell receptor beta chain derives from a study of blood T cell repertoires in COVID-19. Assignments of participants to cohorts depended upon their own reported clinical history. Sequencing was performed with immunoSEQ multiplex PCR; in TCRdb, only in-frame clones are kept and a portion is missing. The sample carries hundreds of thousands of clones, 65% to 90% recorded once. In its sample, this clone was seen a few times. What was sequenced was PBMCs or T cells enriched from blood (not recorded which). The source of this sequence is a woman between 45 and 65 years old with acute COVID-19.

The CDR3 region has the DNA TGTGCCAGCAGCTCGCGAGGCCGCGACGAGCAGTACTTC. This gives the protein CASSSRGRDEQYF. The chain uses TRBV7-3 and TRBJ2-7; no reliable D call. Deletions cut 4 bases from V and 5 bases from J, with 12 bases between. Germline lookup yields CDR1 SGHTA and CDR2 FQGTGA. The CDR3 spans 13 residues.